This T cell receptor beta chain came from a study of OX40 agonist ivuxolimab in advanced cancers. Study-level background: Enrolled patients in dose escalation had cancers that were hepatocellular carcinoma, melanoma, renal cell or head and neck cancer. Mean age about 60 years, range roughly 23 to 79; about 81% male.

The germline V gene has CDR1 SGHTA and CDR2 FQGTGA. V shed 1 base and J shed 13 bases, with 14 bases lying between them. The CDR3 loop spans 13 amino acids. Generated by immunoSEQ multiplex PCR, the TCRdb table keeps only in-frame clones and is missing some. The repertoire holds roughly 70,000 clones, with about 86% as singletons. This material consisted of CD4+ or CD8+ T cells sorted from blood, taken in a trial of the OX40 agonist ivuxolimab. The rearrangement uses TRBV7-3 and TRBJ2-1; D tentatively fits TRBD1 or TRBD2 (5 bases each). The TCR comes from an adult with an advanced solid tumor such as melanoma, head and neck, liver or kidney cancer. This CDR3 reads CASSLMGTLNQFF. CDR3 DNA: TGTGCCAGCAGCTTAATGGGGACCCTGAATCAGTTCTTC.